This T cell receptor beta chain was identified during a study of early T cells in non-severe SARS-CoV-2 infection. Study details: RNA in bulk from unsorted whole blood was sequenced, and chains were unpaired. Notes on the study in general: VDJdb-based annotation leaned toward anti-spike CD8 responses and missed private and CD4 specificities.

The CDR3 runs 13 residues. Trimming pared 7 bases from V and 10 bases from J, leaving 20 bases between. Germline CDR1 and CDR2: SQVTM and ANQGSEA. The protocol attached unique molecular identifiers to individual cDNA molecules. One entry per CDR3 protein results from TCRdb running MiXCR on the 5' RACE reads. This sample has 45,000 or so distinct CDR3 sequences; about 4% occur once, and the top ten carry about 3.1%. Comment on this clonotype: What it recognizes is unknown.

The origin of this receptor is an adult who was a healthcare worker with PCR-confirmed SARS-CoV-2 infection or an uninfected control (not recorded which). The V call is TRBV29-1, the J call TRBJ2-1; weak D call: TRBD1 (6 bases). Sequenced sample: whole blood. CDR3 nucleotides: TGCAGCGCCGCAGGGGTTAGGGAAGGGGAGCAGTTCTTC. This sequence encodes CSAAGVREGEQFF.